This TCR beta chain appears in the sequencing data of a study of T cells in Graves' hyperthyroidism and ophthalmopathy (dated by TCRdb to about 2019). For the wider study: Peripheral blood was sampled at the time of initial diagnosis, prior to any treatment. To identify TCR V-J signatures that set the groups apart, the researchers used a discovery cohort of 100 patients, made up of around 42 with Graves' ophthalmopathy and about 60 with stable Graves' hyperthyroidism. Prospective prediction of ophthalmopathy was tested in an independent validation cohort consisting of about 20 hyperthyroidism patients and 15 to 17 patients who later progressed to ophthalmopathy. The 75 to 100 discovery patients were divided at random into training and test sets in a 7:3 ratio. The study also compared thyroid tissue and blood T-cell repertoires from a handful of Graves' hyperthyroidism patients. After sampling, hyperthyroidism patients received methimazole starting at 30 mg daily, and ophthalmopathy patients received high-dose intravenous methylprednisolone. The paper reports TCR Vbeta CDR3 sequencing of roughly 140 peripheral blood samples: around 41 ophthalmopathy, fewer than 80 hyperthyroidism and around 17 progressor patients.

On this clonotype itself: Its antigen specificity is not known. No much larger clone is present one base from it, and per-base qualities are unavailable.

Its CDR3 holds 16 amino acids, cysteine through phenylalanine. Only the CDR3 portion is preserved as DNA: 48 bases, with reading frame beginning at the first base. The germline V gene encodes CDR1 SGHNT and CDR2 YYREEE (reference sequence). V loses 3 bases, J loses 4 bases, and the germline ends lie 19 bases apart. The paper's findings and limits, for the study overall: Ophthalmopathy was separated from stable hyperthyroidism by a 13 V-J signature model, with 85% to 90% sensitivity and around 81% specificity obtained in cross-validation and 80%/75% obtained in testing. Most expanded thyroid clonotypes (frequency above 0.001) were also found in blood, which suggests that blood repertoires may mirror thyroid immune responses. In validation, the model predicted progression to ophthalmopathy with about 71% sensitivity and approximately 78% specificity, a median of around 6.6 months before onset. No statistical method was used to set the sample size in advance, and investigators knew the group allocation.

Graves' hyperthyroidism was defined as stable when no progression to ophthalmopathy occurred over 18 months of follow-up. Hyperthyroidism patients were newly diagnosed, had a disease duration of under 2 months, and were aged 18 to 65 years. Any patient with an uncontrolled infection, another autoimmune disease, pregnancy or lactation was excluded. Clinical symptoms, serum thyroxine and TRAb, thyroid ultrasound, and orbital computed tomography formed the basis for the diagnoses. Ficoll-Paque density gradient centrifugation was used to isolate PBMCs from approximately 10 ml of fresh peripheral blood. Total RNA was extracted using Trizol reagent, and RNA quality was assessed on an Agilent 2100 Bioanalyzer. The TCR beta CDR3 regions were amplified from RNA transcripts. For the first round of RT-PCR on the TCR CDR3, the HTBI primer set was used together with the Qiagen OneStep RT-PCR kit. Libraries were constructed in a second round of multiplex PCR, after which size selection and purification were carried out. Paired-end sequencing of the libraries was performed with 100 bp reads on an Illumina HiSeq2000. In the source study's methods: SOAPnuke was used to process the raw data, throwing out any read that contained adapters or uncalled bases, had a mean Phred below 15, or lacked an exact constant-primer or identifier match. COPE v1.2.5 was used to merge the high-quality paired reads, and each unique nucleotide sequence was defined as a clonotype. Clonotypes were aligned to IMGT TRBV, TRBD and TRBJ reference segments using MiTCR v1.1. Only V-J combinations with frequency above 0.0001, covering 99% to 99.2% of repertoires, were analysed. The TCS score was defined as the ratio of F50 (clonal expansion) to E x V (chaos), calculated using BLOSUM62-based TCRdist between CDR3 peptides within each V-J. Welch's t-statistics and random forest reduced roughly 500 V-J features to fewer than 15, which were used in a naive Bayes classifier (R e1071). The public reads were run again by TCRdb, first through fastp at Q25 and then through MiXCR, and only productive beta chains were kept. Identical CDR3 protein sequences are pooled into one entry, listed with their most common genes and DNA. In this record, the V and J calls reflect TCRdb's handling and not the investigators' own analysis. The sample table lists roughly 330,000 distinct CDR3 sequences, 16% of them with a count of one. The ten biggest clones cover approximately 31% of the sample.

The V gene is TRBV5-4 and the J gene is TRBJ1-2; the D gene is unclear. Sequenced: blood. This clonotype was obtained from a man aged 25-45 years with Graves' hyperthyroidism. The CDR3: CASSWKRAEYLYGYTF. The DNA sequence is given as TGTGCCAGCAGCTGGAAGAGGGCAGAGTACCTCTATGGCTACACCTTC.